These 19 T cell receptor beta chains were sequenced from one sample in a study of vaccination and CD4 T cells after COVID-19. Treatment reported: approximately nine-day PBMC culture with coronavirus spike peptide pools or control peptides (ViraFEST assay). Antigen specificity for these receptors is unknown. Cultured CD4+ T cells had their DNA profiled by the Oncomine TCR Beta short-read assay. TCRdb reprocessed the PCR reads with MiXCR, giving one entry per CDR3 protein. This table holds fewer than 15,000 distinct CDR3 sequences, less than 55% found once. The sample comprised cultured CD4+ T cells from blood. These TCRs come from a human donor with COVID-19.

The J gene is TRBJ2-7, the V gene TRBV4-1; 12 bases are a match to TRBD2. CDR3 size: 16 residues. Germline V gives CDR1 MGHRA, CDR2 YSYEKL. Trimming took 1 base from V and 2 from J; bases not matched to a gene: 3. In DNA, the CDR3 is TGCGCCAGCAGCCAAGTATCTAGCGGGGGGGCCTACGAGCAGTACTTC. Translation: CASSQVSSGGAYEQYF.

There are a few counts of this clonotype. This chain joins TRBV6-1 and TRBJ2-3; D gene uncertain. The CDR3 sequence is 11 residues long. Trimming pared 5 bases from V and 2 bases from J, leaving 2 bases between. The germline gives CDR1 MNHNS, CDR2 SASEGT. CDR3 coding DNA: TGTGCCAGCAGTCACACAGATACGCAGTATTTT. It yields the protein CASSHTDTQYF.

This chain uses TRBV5-1 with TRBJ1-6; perhaps TRBD1 as D (5 bases). The length of the CDR3 is 14 residues. Germline values: CDR1 SGHRS, CDR2 YFSETQ. The V end was cut by 0 bases, the J end by 7 bases, with 8 bases between. The CDR3 DNA reads as TGCGCCAGCAGCTTGGCCCAGGGAAATTCACCCCTCCACTTT. Protein product: CASSLAQGNSPLHF.

This clonotype was seen only once. V usage is TRBV28 and J usage is TRBJ1-1, with TRBD1 as a possible D gene (6 bases). Germline V lookup: CDR1 MDHEN, CDR2 SYDVKM. V was clipped by 8 bases and J by 2 bases, with 15 bases between them. The CDR3 contains 14 residues. CDR3 region: CASQRGGTNTEAFF. For the CDR3, the DNA is TGTGCCAGCCAAAGGGGGGGGACTAACACTGAAGCTTTCTTT.

This clonotype was observed once. The rearrangement joins TRBV11-3 to TRBJ2-5; TRBD2 is a possible D gene (5 bases). The end of the DNA fits TRBJ2-4 better, so the J call may be wrong. Germline lookup yields CDR1 SGHNT and CDR2 YENEEA. The CDR3 extends over 14 amino acids. CDR3 protein: CASSLDRGRAIQYF. The CDR3 nucleotides read TGTGCCAGCAGCTTAGATCGTGGGAGAGCCATTCAGTACTTC.

In its sample, this clonotype was seen a few times. This chain links TRBV6-1 with TRBJ2-5; 8 nucleotides match TRBD1. Germline CDR1 reads MNHNS; CDR2 reads SASEGT. CDR3 length: 16 residues. V shed 6 bases, J shed 5 bases, and the junction held 14 bases outside the gene matches. DNA of the CDR3: TGTGCCAGCAGCCCGGACAGGGTGAGACCTTACGAGACCCAGTACTTC. It encodes CASSPDRVRPYETQYF.

This clonotype was seen a single time. One end of the junction varies from germline; a read error may be responsible. The V and J genes are TRBV20-1 and TRBJ2-6, with a tentative D call TRBD1 (6 bases). Germline V CDR1 and CDR2: DFQATT, SNEGSKA (reference sequence). This CDR3 region has 14 residues. The CDR3 region is CGARLGGGANVLTF. The CDR3 nucleotides read TGCGGTGCTAGGTTAGGGGGTGGGGCCAACGTCCTGACTTTC.

This clonotype is hyperexpanded. The J gene is TRBJ2-5, the V gene TRBV20-1; D is undetermined. Germline values: CDR1 DFQATT, CDR2 SNEGSKA (reference sequence). V was cut by 2 bases and J by 5 bases, with 9 bases left in between. CDR3 size: 12 residues. Here the CDR3 reads CSARIRAETQYF. The DNA of the CDR3 is TGCAGTGCTAGAATCCGGGCGGAGACCCAGTACTTC.

This clonotype was counted a few times. The rearrangement joins TRBV21-1 to TRBJ1-5; TRBD1 is the table's D call, not checked against the DNA. TRBV21-1 is a pseudogene. CDR3 length: 15 amino acids. The CDR3 here is CASSKWDRKNQPQHF. CDR3 bases: TGTGCCAGCAGCAAGTGGGACAGGAAAAATCAGCCCCAGCATTTT.

The rearrangement uses TRBV7-3 and TRBJ2-3; D unclear. The germline CDR1 and CDR2 sequences are SGHTA and FQGTGA. The CDR3 loop spans 14 amino acids. The V end lost 4 bases, the J end lost 4 bases, and 12 bases lay between the germline ends. The CDR3 DNA is TGTGCCAGCAGCTACAGAAAGGGTTCAGATACGCAGTATTTT. Protein: CASSYRKGSDTQYF.

This clonotype showed up just a few times. J is TRBJ1-2 and V is TRBV28; the D gene is possibly TRBD1 (6 bases). The V end lost 5 bases, the J end lost 4 bases, and 17 bases lay between the germline ends. CDR1 and CDR2 (germline): MDHEN, SYDVKM. The CDR3 has 15 amino acids. DNA for the CDR3: TGTGCCAGCAGTCCAACACAGGGAGTCGGCTATGGCTACACCTTC. Protein product: CASSPTQGVGYGYTF.

The chain joins TRBV19 to TRBJ1-4, with D perhaps TRBD1 (5 bases). V lost 1 base to trimming and J lost 8 bases, with 17 bases between them. The germline V gene has CDR1 LNHDA and CDR2 SQIVND (reference sequence). The CDR3 runs to 16 residues. The CDR3 reads CASSIGSGQGREKLFF. The CDR3 DNA reads TGTGCCAGTAGTATAGGGAGCGGTCAGGGACGGGAAAAACTGTTTTTT.

V is TRBV6-1 and J is TRBJ1-4, with 7 positions matching TRBD1. Per the germline V gene, CDR1 is MNHNS and CDR2 is SASEGT. V lost 6 bases to trimming and J lost 16 bases; unmatched junction nucleotides: 8. CDR3 length: 11 residues. CDR3 DNA: TGTGCCAGCAGGGGACAGTCCTATACGTTTTTT. Residues: CASRGQSYTFF.

The chain is built from TRBV24-1 and TRBJ2-7; 8 bases are a match to TRBD1. The CDR3 length is 15 residues. Germline CDR1 reads KGHDR; CDR2 reads SFDVKD. V gave up 3 bases and J gave up 5 bases; unmatched junction bases: 8. As DNA, the CDR3 is TGTGCCACCAGTGATGCACGGACAGGGAGCGACGAGCAGTACTTC. Translation: CATSDARTGSDEQYF.

J is TRBJ2-5 and V is TRBV12-5, with unresolved D. The CDR3 has 12 amino acids. Trimming shortened V by 6 bases and J by 2 bases, and 7 bases separated the two germline ends. The V gene's germline CDR1 is LGHNT and CDR2 FRNRAP. CDR3 in amino acids: CASGTRQETQYF. The CDR3 DNA is TGTGCTAGTGGGACCAGGCAAGAGACCCAGTACTTC.

This rearrangement joins TRBV12-3 or TRBV12-4 to TRBJ2-3; TRBD2 might be the D (5 bases). The CDR3 totals 13 residues. V lost 6 bases to trimming and J lost 2 bases, with 9 bases between them. DNA of the CDR3: TGTGCCAGCAGGGTCCGGGACACAGATACGCAGTATTTT. Translating gives CASRVRDTDTQYF.

The table lists this clonotype with a count of one. The rearrangement joins TRBV12-3 or TRBV12-4 to TRBJ1-5, with D maybe TRBD1 (5 bases). With 5 bases removed from V and 2 bases from J, the gap between germline ends came to 19 bases. The length of the CDR3 is 17 residues. CDR3 in DNA: TGTGCCAGCAGTCTCTTTTTAGGGACCGGTGGCAATCAGCCCCAGCATTTT. Amino acid sequence: CASSLFLGTGGNQPQHF.

Only a few counts were recorded for this clonotype. V and J are TRBV20-1 and TRBJ1-5; D is possibly TRBD1 (6 bases). Trimming left V 5 bases short and J 2 bases short, with 13 bases between. The CDR3 spans 14 residues. CDR1 DFQATT and CDR2 SNEGSKA come from the germline V gene (reference sequence). In DNA, the CDR3 is TGCAGTGCTGGGGGTGAGGGGGGCAATCAGCCCCAGCATTTT. This codes for CSAGGEGGNQPQHF.

The chain is built from TRBV6-2 or TRBV6-3 and TRBJ2-3; 10 bases map to TRBD2. The CDR3 runs to 15 residues. Germline V gives CDR1 MNHEY, CDR2 SVGEGT. V trimming: 6 bases; J trimming: 4 bases; junction bases outside the gene matches: 7. CDR3 protein: CASRGSGGSADTQYF. The DNA of the CDR3 is TGTGCCAGCAGGGGTAGCGGGGGGAGCGCAGATACGCAGTATTTT.